One sample yielded the 7 T cell receptor beta chains listed below, sequenced in a study of blood T cells in healthy people across ages. The second PCR ran about 6 to 12 cycles with a sample-barcoded 5' primer and J-beta primers. TCRdb re-analysed the 5' RACE reads in MiXCR, keeping a single row per CDR3 protein. The profile shows roughly 1,000,000 distinct CDR3 sequences, around 27% of them singletons. The sample was also linked to a second study, of T cells of mothers and their children.

The sample comprised blood. These receptors originate from a girl aged 2 to 9 in good health.

This clonotype was found a few times. The chain links TRBV18 to TRBJ2-1, with 8 bases matching TRBD2. The J call may not be correct, given that the DNA end is closer to TRBJ2-5. Germline V gives CDR1 KGHSH, CDR2 LQKENI. There are 17 residues in the CDR3. This CDR3 reads CASSPLRTSGPQETQYF. Here the CDR3 DNA reads TGTGCCAGCTCACCACTAAGAACTAGCGGCCCTCAAGAGACCCAGTACTTC.

V gene TRBV7-8 combines with J gene TRBJ2-1; D remains unclear. The V and J ends lost 7 bases and 6 bases respectively, with 19 bases between them. CDR3 length equals 15 residues. Germline V gene sequence: CDR1 SGHVS, CDR2 FQNEAQ. The CDR3 loop reads CASTLLGQTINEQFF. The CDR3 DNA sequence: TGTGCCAGCACCCTTCTCGGGCAGACGATCAATGAGCAGTTCTTC.

This rearrangement joins TRBV10-3 to TRBJ2-5, with 8 bases fitting TRBD2. The trim removed 8 bases at V and 4 bases at J, leaving 12 bases unmatched. This CDR3 is built from 15 residues. Germline V CDR1 and CDR2: ENHRY, SYGVKD. As DNA, the CDR3 is TGTGCCATCGGTTCAGGGACTAGTTTCGGAGAGACCCAGTACTTC. Amino acids: CAIGSGTSFGETQYF.

V is TRBV19 and J is TRBJ1-5, with a tentative D call TRBD1 (6 bases). Trimming pared 5 bases from V and 6 bases from J, leaving 17 bases between. Germline loops: CDR1 LNHDA, CDR2 SQIVND (reference sequence). This CDR3 is 15 amino acids long. The CDR3 DNA sequence: TGTGCCAGTAGTCAAGGGGGGTGGGGTGGTCAGCCCCAGCATTTT. Translating gives CASSQGGWGGQPQHF.

This clonotype was found a few times. The genes are TRBV3-1 and TRBJ1-6; possible D gene TRBD1, 5 bases. The germline V gene encodes CDR1 LGHDT and CDR2 YNNKEL (reference sequence). The CDR3 length is 14 residues. V lost 10 bases, J lost 7 bases, and 17 bases lay in between. This chain's CDR3 is CATSNQGMNSPLHF. In nucleotides, the CDR3 is TGTGCCACCTCCAATCAGGGAATGAATTCACCCCTCCACTTT.

There are a few counts of this clonotype. The rearrangement links TRBV2 to TRBJ2-1, with D maybe TRBD2 (6 bases). V was clipped by 7 bases and J by 7 bases, with 14 bases between them. This CDR3 has 13 residues. The V gene's germline CDR1 is SNHLY and CDR2 FYNNEI. CDR3 protein: CASIPGEINEQFF. CDR3 DNA: TGTGCCAGCATTCCGGGAGAAATTAATGAGCAGTTCTTC.

This chain connects TRBV5-6 to TRBJ2-5, with 10 nucleotides matching TRBD2. Germline trimming cut 2 bases from V and 5 bases from J; bases unmatched to any gene: 6. The germline V gene has CDR1 SGHDT and CDR2 YYEEEE. The CDR3 covers 15 residues. CDR3 loop: CASSFPAGGPETQYF. CDR3 sequence (DNA): TGTGCCAGCAGCTTCCCAGCGGGGGGGCCGGAGACCCAGTACTTC.